This TCR beta chain emerged from a study of metastatic and nonmetastatic thyroid tumors (dated by TCRdb to the early 2020s). With regard to the full study: Repertoires from peripheral blood and from tumor or nodule tissue samples of malignant and benign thyroid patients were compared.

The V and J ends are trimmed by 0 bases and 4 bases, leaving 13 bases between them. CDR1 LGHNA and CDR2 YNFKEQ are derived from the germline V gene. The CDR3 runs 15 amino acids, cysteine and phenylalanine included. Of all the DNA, just the CDR3 is kept, 45 bases in frame from base 1. Paper-wide results and their limitations: TCR beta diversity was reported as significantly higher in malignant tumors than in benign nodules, in both blood and tumor samples.

Before undergoing thyroid surgery, none of the patients had been given any kind of treatment. The study retrospectively analysed patient clinical samples collected from about 2012 to 2019 using T-cell receptor beta sequencing. The library was built by means of PCR. Reads for this sample came from an Illumina HiSeq 4000. High-throughput sequencing was used to profile the TCR beta-chain CDR3 region of every patient. Per the original workflow: CDR3 differences across clinicopathological groups were used to build a classifier for discriminating distant-metastatic papillary thyroid cancer patients. Repertoire diversity was assessed with the Shannon index, and tumor-blood repertoire similarity with the Morisita-Horn index. TCRdb applied fastp at Q25 and MiXCR to the public reads, then kept only in-frame beta chains. The V and J calls reflect TCRdb's pipeline rather than the authors' work. This sample has about 12,000 clones in its table, and 30% to 40% of those were observed once. In total, the top ten clones hold roughly 13% of the sample.

Note on this clone: Its antigen is unknown. Base qualities were left out, and no much larger clone turns up one base away.

The TCR originated in a male donor with papillary thyroid cancer or a benign thyroid nodule (not recorded which). Some clones in this sample may be carry-over from other donors' samples. Sequenced: tumor tissue. The chain links TRBV4-2 with TRBJ2-7; TRBD2 is a possible D gene, resting on 5 matching bases. The encoded CDR3 is CASSQDPRSGYEQYF. The DNA reads TGTGCCAGCAGCCAAGATCCGAGGTCGGGGTACGAGCAGTACTTC.